The rows below give T cell receptor beta chains drawn from one sample of a study of cytomegalovirus exposure and HLA in healthy donors. Method: immunoSEQ multiplex PCR; TCRdb's copy keeps in-frame clones and lacks some. The table lists over 200,000 clones, more than 60% of them singletons, with roughly 1.9% in the top ten. The sample was PBMCs. These receptors were taken from a woman in her thirties in good health and CMV-seronegative. CDR3s include the opening cysteine and the closing phenylalanine or tryptophan. A D gene is named only where the DNA matches it firmly.

J gene	V gene	D gene	CDR3 DNA	CDR3 protein
TRBJ1-5	TRBV4-1	.	TGCGCCAGCAGCCAAGATCCGGGTGGCGATCAGCCCCAGCATTTT	CASSQDPGGDQPQHF
TRBJ1-2	TRBV5-1	TRBD1	TGCGCCAGCAGGGGACAGGGGGTAGTTCTGGATGGCTACACCTTC	CASRGQGVVLDGYTF
TRBJ2-6	TRBV30	TRBD1	TGTGCCTGGGGGACAGCTGGGGCCAACGTCCTGACTTTC	CAWGTAGANVLTF
TRBJ1-6	TRBV6-5	.	TGTGCCAGCAGTTACTCGGTCGGAGCGTATAATTCACCCCTCCACTTT	CASSYSVGAYNSPLHF
TRBJ1-4	TRBV6-6	.	TGTGCCAGCAGTTCAACTCCTAATGAAAAACTGTTTTTT	CASSSTPNEKLFF
TRBJ2-3	TRBV6-1	.	TGTGCCAGCATACTGTGGGGGGTTGGCGCAGATACGCAGTATTTT	CASILWGVGADTQYF
TRBJ2-7	TRBV5-1	TRBD1	TGCGCCAGCAGCAGGGGACAGGGGAGGTACGAGCAGTACTTC	CASSRGQGRYEQYF
TRBJ2-2	TRBV6-6	.	TGTGCCAGCAGTTGGGGCAGGGGGGCTGACACCGGGGAGCTGTTTTTT	CASSWGRGADTGELFF
TRBJ2-1	TRBV7-3	TRBD2	TGTGCCAGCAGCCCTGACCCGGCTAGCGGGGGGCAAAAGTTCTTC	CASSPDPASGGQKFF
TRBJ1-3	TRBV5-1	TRBD1	TGCGCCAGCAGCACTGGACAGGGTGGTGGAAACACCATATATTTT	CASSTGQGGGNTIYF
TRBJ2-1	TRBV5-8	TRBD2	TGTGCCAGCAGCCCTACTGAGCGGGGGCTTTACAATGAGCAGTTCTTC	CASSPTERGLYNEQFF
TRBJ2-3	TRBV5-6	TRBD2	TGTGCCAGCAGTCTTATAGCGGGGCTCACAGATACGCAGTATTTT	CASSLIAGLTDTQYF
TRBJ2-7	TRBV9	TRBD1	TGTGCCAGCAGCATTGGGACAGCCAGATCCGAGCAGTACTTC	CASSIGTARSEQYF
TRBJ2-7	TRBV5-1	.	TGCGCCAGCAGCTTGGGAGGTGCCCAACTCAACGAGCAGTACTTC	CASSLGGAQLNEQYF
TRBJ2-1	TRBV29-1	TRBD2	TGCAGCGTGGGAGACACGGGGGGGCACGGCACGCCAGTCAGGGCAGGTGAGCAGTTCTTC	CSVGDTGGHGTPVRAGEQFF